This T cell receptor (beta chain) was retrieved from a study of shared clonotypes between healthy human individuals. Study summary: The composition of the donors was a couple of women and a few men aged 18 to 49. Study-wide results and caveats: A limitation of the genetic and exposure-history diversity represented arose from few donors.

Per germline, CDR1 SGDLS and CDR2 YYNGEE. Trimming took 4 bases from V and 0 from J; bases not matched to a gene: 12. This CDR3 spans 18 amino acids. In the study's own analysis: Filtering of immunoSEQ junctional sequences could not match full-length read filtering. The table came from immunoSEQ multiplex PCR; TCRdb's copy has only in-frame clones and leaves some out. That table furnishes V, J and clone size, whereas the DNA furnished D and trimming. Here the sample spans about 480,000 clones, over 60% being singletons. A remark on this clone: Its antigen remains unidentified.

The sequence came from a woman in her 40s in good health. Some clones in this sample may be carry-over from other donors' samples. Sequencing used PBMCs. The chain combines TRBV9 with TRBJ2-3; 9 nucleotides agree with TRBD1. The chain's CDR3 is CASSTGQGQFLSTDTQYF. For the CDR3, the DNA is TGTGCCAGCAGCACAGGACAGGGGCAGTTCCTTAGCACAGATACGCAGTATTTT.